This passage covers 19 T cell receptor beta chains from one sample sequenced in a study of cytomegalovirus exposure and HLA in healthy donors. Use of 60 Vbeta and 13 Jbeta primers characterized the PCR. Method: immunoSEQ multiplex PCR; TCRdb's copy keeps in-frame clones and lacks some. This sample has under 100,000 clones, with around 9.1% found just once. Sequenced sample: PBMCs. The receptors here all came from a man in his fifties or sixties in good health and CMV-seropositive.

This clone was counted between two and nine times. The gene calls are TRBV30 and TRBJ1-5; no firm D call. V lost 2 bases, J lost 6 bases, and 11 bases lay in between. The CDR3 is 13 amino acids. Per the germline V gene, CDR1 is GTSNPN and CDR2 is SVGIG (reference sequence). CDR3 coding DNA: TGTGCCTGGAGTATGGACTCGGGTCAGCCCCAGCATTTT. Protein product: CAWSMDSGQPQHF.

The chain is built from TRBV7-6 and TRBJ1-2; D may be TRBD1 (6 bases). Trimming shortened V by 4 bases and J by 5 bases, and 14 bases separated the two germline ends. This CDR3 spans 14 amino acids. CDR1 and CDR2 (germline): SGHVS, FNYEAQ. The CDR3 protein is CASSSPGGGYGYTF. The CDR3 DNA is TGTGCCAGCAGCTCCCCGGGGGGCGGTTATGGCTACACCTTC.

The V gene is TRBV19, the J gene TRBJ2-1, with 11 bases aligning to TRBD2. Germline-derived CDR1 and CDR2 are LNHDA and SQIVND (reference sequence). This CDR3 spans 17 amino acids. V gave up 2 bases and J gave up 1 base; unmatched junction bases: 4. The chain's CDR3 is CASSITRTSGSYNEQFF. The CDR3 DNA sequence: TGTGCCAGTAGTATAACCCGGACTAGCGGGTCCTACAATGAGCAGTTCTTC.

J is TRBJ2-2 and V is TRBV11-2, with D perhaps matching TRBD1 (5 bases). The CDR3 extends over 13 amino acids. CDR1 is SGHAT, CDR2 FQNNGV, per germline. The V and J ends lost 0 bases and 6 bases respectively, with 5 bases between them. The CDR3 spells CASSLEGAGELFF. DNA for the CDR3: TGTGCCAGCAGCTTAGAAGGGGCCGGGGAGCTGTTTTTT.

This clone has only a few counts. The chain uses TRBV7-3 and TRBJ2-2; possibly TRBD1 for D (6 bases). This CDR3 spans 14 amino acids. Trimming took off 5 bases at V and 5 bases at J, with 12 bases between the two ends. Germline CDR1 and CDR2: SGHTA and FQGTGA. The CDR3 here is CASSIQGSTGELFF. Here the CDR3 DNA reads TGTGCCAGCAGCATACAGGGTTCGACCGGGGAGCTGTTTTTT.

The V call is TRBV19, the J call TRBJ1-2, with 8 positions matching TRBD1. The CDR3 is 13 residues long. V was pared by 4 bases and J by 6 bases, with 4 bases of the junction left unmatched. Germline loops: CDR1 LNHDA, CDR2 SQIVND (reference sequence). This CDR3 reads CASSTQGADGYTF. CDR3 DNA: TGTGCCAGTAGTACTCAGGGGGCGGATGGCTACACCTTC.

The V gene is TRBV2, the J gene TRBJ2-5; D perhaps matches TRBD2 (6 bases). V lost 4 bases to trimming and J lost 3 bases, with 15 bases between them. Looked up from germline, CDR1 is SNHLY and CDR2 is FYNNEI. CDR3 size: 15 residues. The DNA for the CDR3 is TGTGCCAGCAGTGGGATCGGAGTAGCGGAAGAGACCCAGTACTTC. It is translated as CASSGIGVAEETQYF.

The chain couples TRBV28 to TRBJ2-4; TRBD1 agrees at 7 bases. From germline, CDR1 is MDHEN and CDR2 SYDVKM. With V trimmed by 6 bases and J by 0 bases, 5 bases remained unmatched. The CDR3 extends over 15 amino acids. As DNA, the CDR3 is TGTGCCAGCAGAACAGGGGTCGTAGCCAAAAACATTCAGTACTTC. Amino acid sequence: CASRTGVVAKNIQYF.

This chain links TRBV28 with TRBJ1-2; D is unclear. The germline V and J ends were trimmed by 6 bases and 0 bases, with 20 bases remaining between them. Germline loops: CDR1 MDHEN, CDR2 SYDVKM. The CDR3 runs 17 residues. CDR3 sequence reads: CASSPRGGPLSNYGYTF. The CDR3 bases are TGTGCCAGCAGCCCTCGGGGTGGCCCCCTTTCTAACTATGGCTACACCTTC.

The rearrangement uses TRBV19 and TRBJ1-4; 9 bases are shared with TRBD1. The germline gives CDR1 LNHDA, CDR2 SQIVND (reference sequence). The length of the CDR3 is 15 residues. The ends lost 5 bases at V and 2 bases at J; junction bases unmatched: 3. The CDR3 sequence: CASSPQGATNEKLFF. The CDR3, as DNA: TGTGCCAGTAGTCCACAGGGGGCGACTAATGAAAAACTGTTTTTT.

This clone was counted only a few times. This chain uses TRBV28 with TRBJ1-6, with D perhaps matching TRBD1 (5 bases). Germline lookup yields CDR1 MDHEN and CDR2 SYDVKM. This CDR3 contains 16 residues. The V and J ends lost 8 bases and 0 bases respectively, with 14 bases between them. The CDR3 here is CASQIGGGSYNSPLHF. In nucleotides, the CDR3 is TGTGCCAGCCAAATCGGGGGGGGCTCCTATAATTCACCCCTCCACTTT.

J is TRBJ1-5 and V is TRBV28, with D maybe TRBD1 (6 bases). Trimming shortened V by 3 bases and J by 7 bases, and 22 bases separated the two germline ends. The CDR3 spans 17 residues. In germline, CDR1 is MDHEN, CDR2 SYDVKM. CDR3 in DNA: TGTGCCAGCAGTTTTAAGGTTCTTTACAGGGTCTACCAGCCCCAGCATTTT. The encoded protein is CASSFKVLYRVYQPQHF.

This clone was counted only a few times. The J gene is TRBJ2-7, the V gene TRBV7-8; D is unclear. This CDR3 has 11 amino acids. Germline assignment: CDR1 SGHVS and CDR2 FQNEAQ. V was trimmed by 5 bases and J by 1 base, leaving 3 bases between them. The CDR3 protein is CASSPSYEQYF. The CDR3, as DNA: TGTGCCAGCAGCCCTTCCTACGAGCAGTACTTC.

The chain recombines TRBV5-1 with TRBJ1-5; D is unresolved. The CDR3 length is 17 residues. The V and J ends lost 0 bases and 9 bases respectively, with 22 bases between them. CDR1 and CDR2 (germline): SGHRS, YFSETQ. The CDR3 loop reads CASSLAPSELNQRPQHF. Here the CDR3 DNA reads TGCGCCAGCAGCTTGGCCCCGTCAGAATTGAATCAGCGGCCCCAGCATTTT.

The J gene is TRBJ1-1, the V gene TRBV5-1, with D possibly matching TRBD1 (6 bases). Trimming took 2 bases from V and 0 from J, leaving 8 bases between them. CDR3 size: 14 residues. Germline V lookup: CDR1 SGHRS, CDR2 YFSETQ. The CDR3 DNA sequence: TGCGCCAGCAGCTTCGCAGGGGTGAACACTGAAGCTTTCTTT. This translates into CASSFAGVNTEAFF. The full variable domain, its missing parts supplied by reference TRBV5-1 and TRBJ1-1, is KAGVTQTPRYLIKTRGQQVTLSCSPISGHRSVSWYQQTPGQGLQFLFEYFSETQRNKGNFPGRFSGRQFSNSRSEMNVSTLELGDSALYLCASSFAGVNTEAFFGQGTRLTVV.

V gene TRBV7-2 combines with J gene TRBJ1-1, with TRBD1 as a possible D gene (6 bases). V gave up 5 bases and J gave up 3 bases, with 10 bases separating them. This CDR3 is built from 13 residues. Germline V CDR1 and CDR2: SGHTA, FQGNSA. CDR3 sequence (DNA): TGTGCCAGCAGCCCAGGGGTAGACACTGAAGCTTTCTTT. Encoded protein: CASSPGVDTEAFF.

The genes are TRBV12-5 and TRBJ1-2; 9 bases fit TRBD1. CDR1 is LGHNT, CDR2 FRNRAP, per germline. V lost 5 bases, J lost 6 bases, and 16 bases stayed unmatched. The CDR3 sequence is 17 residues long. This CDR3 reads CASGLFTGGAVSDGYTF. CDR3 DNA: TGTGCTAGTGGTCTGTTCACAGGGGGCGCAGTATCGGATGGCTACACCTTC.

This clone was counted only a few times. This sequence joins TRBV2 and TRBJ2-7, with 14 bases aligning to TRBD2. Germline V CDR1 and CDR2: SNHLY, FYNNEI. The ends lost 6 bases at V and 4 bases at J; junction bases unmatched: 5. The CDR3 has 15 residues. CDR3 sequence reads: CASSWGLAGVYEQYF. CDR3 DNA sequence: TGTGCCAGCAGCTGGGGACTAGCGGGAGTTTACGAGCAGTACTTC.

This clone was seen a handful of times. The chain is built from TRBV10-3 and TRBJ1-1; a possible D gene is TRBD1 (5 bases). The CDR3 runs 12 residues. Germline V gene sequence: CDR1 ENHRY, CDR2 SYGVKD. V lost 10 bases, J lost 12 bases, and 21 bases lay in between. The CDR3 loop is CATDLGTGPTFF. CDR3 DNA sequence: TGTGCCACAGACCTGGGCACAGGCCCGACTTTCTTT.